Below are 6 T cell receptor beta chains sequenced from a single sample in a study of Ad26.COV2.S vaccination and SARS-CoV-2 variants. Data came from immunoSEQ multiplex PCR; TCRdb stores just in-frame clones and leaves some out. The profile covers fewer than 500,000 clones, with 89% appearing a single time and about 2.5% taken by the ten largest. As for treatment: about 20 received Ad26.COV2.S at low or high dose, single or two shots; roughly five received placebo; per-sample allocation not given. The study sampled participants on day 63 after the first vaccine or placebo injection. Sample: peripheral blood, taken in a trial of Ad26.COV2.S vaccine versus placebo. All receptors derive from a person aged 18-60 years who received the Ad26.COV2.S COVID-19 vaccine or a placebo.

This clone showed up just once. V and J are TRBV19 and TRBJ1-4; 9 bases match TRBD1. V shed 7 bases and J 4 bases; nucleotides not matched to a gene: 4. CDR1 is LNHDA, CDR2 SQIVND, per germline (reference sequence). CDR3 length equals 14 residues. CDR3 amino acids: CASKDRGVNEKLFF. In DNA, the CDR3 is TGTGCCAGTAAGGACAGGGGAGTTAATGAAAAACTGTTTTTT.

The chain couples TRBV9 to TRBJ2-1; D uncertain. This CDR3 has 14 amino acids. Trimming removed 2 bases at V and 4 bases at J, with 10 bases between. Germline V gene sequence: CDR1 SGDLS, CDR2 YYNGEE. The CDR3 here is CASSVHDYYNEQFF. In DNA form, the CDR3 reads TGTGCCAGCAGCGTCCATGATTATTACAATGAGCAGTTCTTC.

The V call is TRBV20-1, the J call TRBJ2-1, with D uncertain. The CDR3 runs 10 residues. With 6 bases removed from V and 6 bases from J, the gap between germline ends came to 6 bases. Germline loops: CDR1 DFQATT, CDR2 SNEGSKA (reference sequence). This chain's CDR3 is CSAVFNEQFF. The CDR3 nucleotides read TGCAGTGCGGTATTCAATGAGCAGTTCTTC.

The chain is built from TRBV5-1 and TRBJ1-1, with D hard to call. The CDR3 contains 14 residues. Germline CDR1 is SGHRS and CDR2 is YFSETQ. Trimming cost V 3 bases and J 0 bases, with 9 bases left between them. The CDR3 region is CASSSTSMNTEAFF. As DNA, the CDR3 is TGCGCCAGCAGCTCCACCTCAATGAACACTGAAGCTTTCTTT.

The count of this clone is one. The CDR3 region has the DNA TGTGCCAGCAGCCTCGGGACACCCGATCAAGAGACCCAGTACTTC. It yields the protein CASSLGTPDQETQYF. The chain has TRBV27 and TRBJ2-5; the D gene is possibly TRBD1 (6 bases). Germline CDR1 reads MNHEY; CDR2 reads SMNVEV (reference sequence). V lost 6 bases to trimming and J lost 2 bases, with 16 bases between them. The CDR3 extends over 15 amino acids.

This chain connects TRBV5-5 to TRBJ1-5; D may be TRBD1 (5 bases). The CDR3 contains 17 residues. V was clipped by 6 bases and J by 2 bases, with 21 bases between them. CDR1 and CDR2 from the germline V gene are SGHKS and YYEKEE (reference sequence). The DNA for the CDR3 is TGTGCCAGCACAGTAGCAGGGCACGAGTTTGGCAATCAGCCCCAGCATTTT. Amino acid sequence: CASTVAGHEFGNQPQHF.